A single sample gave rise to the 19 T cell receptor beta chains below, sequenced in a study. MiXCR, applied by TCRdb to the RT-PCR reads, yields one record per CDR3 protein. The sample has hundreds of thousands of distinct CDR3 sequences, approximately 15% seen once. The sample consisted of memory CD4+ T cells from blood. Receptors originate from a female donor in good health, serving as a healthy control.

In this sample, this clonotype turned up many times. This rearrangement joins TRBV20-1 to TRBJ1-6; 8 positions match TRBD1. CDR3 length: 12 residues. The germline gives CDR1 DFQATT, CDR2 SNEGSKA (reference sequence). CDR3 region: CSARQGNSPLHF. CDR3 in DNA: TGCAGCGCTCGACAGGGGAATTCACCCCTCCACTTT.

This clonotype was seen just once. V gene TRBV10-2 combines with J gene TRBJ2-7, with unresolved D. The length of the CDR3 is 11 residues. Germline CDR1 WSHSY, CDR2 SAAADI. With 9 bases removed from V and 7 bases from J, the gap between germline ends came to 13 bases. The CDR3, as DNA: TGCGCCAGGAAGGGCAGCAATGAGCAGTACTTC. Protein: CARKGSNEQYF.

The chain combines TRBV6-1 with TRBJ1-2, with TRBD1 identical over 9 bases. Germline V lookup: CDR1 MNHNS, CDR2 SASEGT. The trim removed 10 bases at V and 1 base at J, leaving 7 bases unmatched. This CDR3 comprises 14 residues. The CDR3 coding sequence is TGTGCCACCCGGACAGGGGTCCTTAACTATGGCTACACCTTC. Protein: CATRTGVLNYGYTF.

This chain connects TRBV20-1 to TRBJ1-2, with 12 bases that match TRBD1. CDR1 and CDR2 from the germline V gene are DFQATT and SNEGSKA (reference sequence). CDR3 length: 14 residues. Trimming took 7 bases from V and 5 from J; bases not matched to a gene: 8. CDR3 bases: TGCAGTGAAAGGGGGACAGGGGGCGAATATGGCTACACCTTC. This sequence encodes CSERGTGGEYGYTF.

The genes are TRBV27 and TRBJ1-2, with a possible D match to TRBD1 (6 bases). Germline V lookup: CDR1 MNHEY, CDR2 SMNVEV (reference sequence). This CDR3 contains 13 residues. The ends were cut back, 6 bases at V and 6 bases at J, with 14 bases in the middle. CDR3 protein: CASRQGGFDGYTF. The CDR3 DNA follows: TGTGCCAGCAGACAGGGAGGTTTTGATGGCTACACCTTC.

This clonotype was picked up many times. The V and J genes are TRBV5-1 and TRBJ1-2, with D hard to call. CDR3 length: 14 residues. The germline V gene has CDR1 SGHRS and CDR2 YFSETQ. V was pared by 9 bases and J by 0 bases, with 15 bases between. CDR3 region: CATRAASTNYGYTF. CDR3 bases: TGCGCCACCAGAGCGGCCAGCACTAACTATGGCTACACCTTC.

The rearrangement joins TRBV7-2 to TRBJ1-5, with D perhaps matching TRBD1 (6 bases). The CDR3 runs to 16 residues. With 6 bases removed from V and 0 bases from J, the gap between germline ends came to 15 bases. The germline V gene encodes CDR1 SGHTA and CDR2 FQGNSA. For the CDR3, the DNA is TGTGCCAGCAGTCCACAGGGAAGGAATAGCAATCAGCCCCAGCATTTT. This gives the protein CASSPQGRNSNQPQHF.

V gene TRBV5-1 combines with J gene TRBJ2-1, with 9 positions matching TRBD2. Germline assignment: CDR1 SGHRS and CDR2 YFSETQ. V lost 0 bases to trimming and J lost 6 bases; unmatched junction nucleotides: 10. The CDR3 has 17 residues. In DNA, the CDR3 is TGCGCCAGCAGCTTGGCCGTTAGCGGGGGTAATACCAATGAGCAGTTCTTC. It is translated as CASSLAVSGGNTNEQFF. Complete variable domain (other parts from reference TRBV5-1 and TRBJ2-1): KAGVTQTPRYLIKTRGQQVTLSCSPISGHRSVSWYQQTPGQGLQFLFEYFSETQRNKGNFPGRFSGRQFSNSRSEMNVSTLELGDSALYLCASSLAVSGGNTNEQFFGPGTRLTVL.

This chain links TRBV19 with TRBJ2-1; D is possibly TRBD2 (6 bases). CDR3 length equals 13 residues. Between the trimmed V and J ends, which lost 0 bases and 15 bases, there was a span of 15 bases. Germline V gives CDR1 LNHDA, CDR2 SQIVND (reference sequence). CDR3 nucleotide sequence: TGTGCCAGTAGTATAGATCGTACTAGCATACTGTTCTTC. Amino acid sequence: CASSIDRTSILFF.

The J gene is TRBJ2-3, the V gene TRBV20-1, with 7 positions matching TRBD1. Germline assignment: CDR1 DFQATT and CDR2 SNEGSKA (reference sequence). The junction had 4 bases not matched to a gene; V was cut back by 4 bases and J by 0 bases. CDR3 size: 14 residues. For the CDR3, the DNA is TGCAGTGCTAAAGAGGGGGCTAGCACAGATACGCAGTATTTT. It translates to CSAKEGASTDTQYF.

This clonotype was found many times. J is TRBJ2-7 and V is TRBV6-1, with a weak D call TRBD1 (5 bases). The V end lost 8 bases, the J end lost 3 bases, and 11 bases lay between the germline ends. CDR1 is MNHNS, CDR2 SASEGT, per germline. The CDR3 contains 12 residues. CDR3 sequence: CASRWTNYEQYF. In DNA form, the CDR3 reads TGTGCCAGCCGATGGACAAACTACGAGCAGTACTTC.

This clonotype has a count of ten or more. The gene calls are TRBV6-5 and TRBJ2-1; the match to TRBD2 covers 8 bases. V shed 0 bases, J shed 0 bases, and the junction held 10 bases outside the gene matches. Germline loops: CDR1 MNHEY, CDR2 SVGAGI. This CDR3 has 19 residues. For the CDR3, the DNA is TGTGCCAGCAGTTACTCGATTCCCCAGCGGGAGAGCTCCTACAATGAGCAGTTCTTC. The encoded protein is CASSYSIPQRESSYNEQFF.

V usage is TRBV7-3 and J usage is TRBJ1-1; TRBD1 matches at 9 bases. The V gene's germline CDR1 is SGHTA and CDR2 FQGTGA. With V trimmed by 3 bases and J by 3 bases, 5 bases remained unmatched. This CDR3 region has 15 residues. CDR3 sequence (DNA): TGTGCCAGCAGCTTCACAGGGGGCCCCCACACTGAAGCTTTCTTT. It translates to CASSFTGGPHTEAFF.

This chain connects TRBV7-8 to TRBJ1-1, with D possibly matching TRBD1 (6 bases). The CDR3 extends over 16 amino acids. V was clipped by 5 bases and J by 1 base, with 17 bases between them. In germline, CDR1 is SGHVS, CDR2 FQNEAQ. CDR3 in amino acids: CASSPQGGQTNTEAFF. In nucleotides, the CDR3 is TGTGCCAGCAGCCCACAGGGCGGCCAGACGAACACTGAAGCTTTCTTT. Together with reference TRBV7-8 and TRBJ1-1, the CDR3 gives the full variable domain: GAGVSQSPRYKVAKRGQDVALRCDPISGHVSLFWYQQALGQGPEFLTYFQNEAQLDKSGLPSDRFFAERPEGSVSTLKIQRTQQEDSAVYLCASSPQGGQTNTEAFFGQGTRLTVV.

This clonotype was counted many times. The V and J genes are TRBV5-1 and TRBJ2-3; tentative D call: TRBD1 (5 bases). CDR3 length equals 16 residues. CDR1 SGHRS and CDR2 YFSETQ come from the germline V gene. V shed 0 bases and J shed 2 bases, with 13 bases lying between them. The CDR3 DNA is TGCGCCAGCAGCTTGGAGACTCCAGGGCTCACAGATACGCAGTATTTT. Protein product: CASSLETPGLTDTQYF.

This clonotype was recorded many times. The chain recombines TRBV6-6 with TRBJ2-7; tentatively, D is TRBD1 or TRBD2 (6 bases each). V gave up 2 bases and J gave up 2 bases, with 19 bases separating them. Germline V gene sequence: CDR1 MNHNY, CDR2 SVGAGI (reference sequence). CDR3 length: 17 residues. The CDR3 DNA follows: TGTGCCAGCAGTTACCCGAGGGGGAGCGGAGGGGCCTACGAGCAGTACTTC. Translating it yields CASSYPRGSGGAYEQYF.

This clonotype was detected a few times. The V and J genes are TRBV5-6 and TRBJ1-1, with D uncertain. With 5 bases removed from V and 2 bases from J, the gap between germline ends came to 13 bases. Germline V gene sequence: CDR1 SGHDT, CDR2 YYEEEE. The CDR3 contains 14 residues. CDR3 bases: TGTGCCAGCAGAGTAGACCCCACAAACACTGAAGCTTTCTTT. This translates into CASRVDPTNTEAFF.

The J gene is TRBJ2-4, the V gene TRBV7-2; TRBD1 aligns across 8 bases. CDR1 is SGHTA, CDR2 FQGNSA, per germline. Trimming at V came to 5 bases and at J to 9 bases, leaving 6 bases not matched to a gene. The CDR3 contains 13 residues. CDR3 loop: CASSIGQGTIQYF. CDR3 DNA: TGTGCCAGCAGCATAGGACAGGGTACCATTCAGTACTTC. The full variable domain, in which reference TRBV7-2 and TRBJ2-4 provide the parts outside the CDR3, is GAGVSQSPSNKVTEKGKDVELRCDPISGHTALYWYRQSLGQGLEFLIYFQGNSAPDKSGLPSDRFSAERTGGSVSTLTIQRTQQEDSAVYLCASSIGQGTIQYFGAGTRLSVL.

V and J are TRBV7-2 and TRBJ2-3; D is possibly TRBD1 or TRBD2 (5 bases each). CDR3 length: 18 amino acids. V gave up 1 base and J gave up 0 bases, with 17 bases separating them. Germline V lookup: CDR1 SGHTA, CDR2 FQGNSA. The CDR3 is CASSLGVVRGPSTDTQYF. The DNA for the CDR3 is TGTGCCAGCAGCTTAGGGGTTGTTCGGGGCCCTAGCACAGATACGCAGTATTTT.